This TCR beta chain was profiled in a study of T cells expressing NK-cell markers. Using the 5' RACE reads, TCRdb records one entry per CDR3 protein without DNA. The sample spans about 380,000 distinct CDR3 sequences; the ten largest clones claim 4% to 6.5%. The CDR3 covers 14 residues. Germline V gene data show CDR1 as MNHNS and CDR2 as SASEGT. The specimen sequenced was blood T cells: a sorted CD56 or NKG2C T cell subset, CD4+ or CD8+ T cells, or bulk PBMC T cells (not recorded which). The V call is TRBV6-1, the J call TRBJ2-7; no DNA is available, so the TRBD1 call from TCRdb remains unchecked. This sequence originates from a man aged 18-75 years in good health. CDR3 protein: CASLDRAGSYEQYF.